These 18 T cell receptor beta chains originate from one sample sequenced in a study of T-cell reconstitution after alpha-beta-depleted transplantation in children. The TCRbeta library incorporated unique molecular identifiers. TCRdb re-derived calls from the PCR reads in MiXCR, one entry per CDR3 protein. The sample carries some 200,000 distinct CDR3 sequences, 14% to 15% recorded once. The material was PBMCs from the stem cell graft donor, obtained from the stem cell graft. Receptor source: a human donor who donated a stem cell graft to a child with acute lymphoblastic leukemia.

At least ten counts were recorded for this clonotype. The rearrangement uses TRBV28 and TRBJ2-7; weak D call: TRBD1 (5 bases). This CDR3 contains 13 residues. Per the germline V gene, CDR1 is MDHEN and CDR2 is SYDVKM. With 7 bases removed from V and 1 base from J, the gap between germline ends came to 11 bases. Here the CDR3 reads CASTRAGSYEQYF. In nucleotides, the CDR3 is TGTGCCAGCACCAGGGCCGGGTCCTACGAGCAGTACTTC.

This clonotype was detected ten times or more. The chain couples TRBV6-1 to TRBJ1-1; 9 bases agree with TRBD1. This CDR3 has 17 amino acids. Trimming at V came to 6 bases and at J to 4 bases, leaving 15 bases not matched to a gene. Germline V CDR1 and CDR2: MNHNS, SASEGT. The CDR3 sequence: CASSPRGGQGLLTEAFF. DNA for the CDR3: TGTGCCAGCAGCCCCAGAGGAGGACAGGGGTTGCTCACTGAAGCTTTCTTT.

This clonotype was recorded a few times. Here the CDR3 reads CASSEALRGEAYEQYF. The CDR3 coding sequence is TGTGCCAGCAGTGAAGCGCTTCGTGGGGAGGCCTACGAGCAGTACTTC. This rearrangement joins TRBV6-1 to TRBJ2-7; D might be TRBD2 (6 bases). Germline-derived CDR1 and CDR2 are MNHNS and SASEGT. Trimming removed 0 bases at V and 2 bases at J, with 14 bases between. CDR3 length: 16 amino acids.

The table lists this clonotype with many counts. The chain joins TRBV5-1 to TRBJ2-1; 12 bases map to TRBD2. Trimming at V came to 3 bases and at J to 0 bases, leaving 1 base not matched to a gene. This CDR3 is 16 amino acids long. Germline loops: CDR1 SGHRS, CDR2 YFSETQ. CDR3 in DNA: TGCGCCAGCAGCTCGACTAGCGGGAGCTCCTACAATGAGCAGTTCTTC. Its translation is CASSSTSGSSYNEQFF.

This chain joins TRBV7-8 and TRBJ2-4, with TRBD1 identical over 7 bases. Germline V gene lookup returns CDR1 SGHVS and CDR2 FQNEAQ. V was clipped by 4 bases and J by 7 bases; unmatched bases: 7. This CDR3 has 14 residues. Here the CDR3 DNA reads TGTGCCAGCAGCTCCCCCGGGACAGATAACATTCAGTACTTC. It encodes CASSSPGTDNIQYF.

This clonotype occurred a few times. This rearrangement joins TRBV19 to TRBJ2-1; no definite D call. This CDR3 is 19 amino acids long. The germline V gene encodes CDR1 LNHDA and CDR2 SQIVND (reference sequence). V was trimmed by 7 bases and J by 4 bases, leaving 29 bases between them. The CDR3 DNA follows: TGTGCCAGTATATACCACTGGTCCCGAGCAGAGTCTATATACAATGAGCAGTTCTTC. Its translation is CASIYHWSRAESIYNEQFF. The whole variable domain, filled in from reference TRBV19 and TRBJ2-1, reads DGGITQSPKYLFRKEGQNVTLSCEQNLNHDAMYWYRQDPGQGLRLIYYSQIVNDFQKGDIAEGYSVSREKKESFPLTVTSAQKNPTAFYLCASIYHWSRAESIYNEQFFGPGTRLTVL.

This clonotype came up a few times. The gene calls are TRBV18 and TRBJ2-7; 11 nucleotides agree with TRBD1. V lost 2 bases and J lost 6; bases outside the gene matches: 18. Germline V CDR1 and CDR2: KGHSH, LQKENI. The CDR3 has 19 residues. The CDR3 spells CASSPELPGQGEKAGEQYF. As DNA, the CDR3 is TGTGCCAGCTCACCAGAACTTCCGGGACAGGGGGAAAAGGCTGGCGAGCAGTACTTC.

Many counts were recorded for this clonotype. The chain carries TRBV29-1 and TRBJ2-3; D unclear. This CDR3 spans 12 amino acids. Germline values: CDR1 SQVTM, CDR2 ANQGSEA. V lost 0 bases to trimming and J lost 2 bases, with 3 bases between them. This CDR3 is CSVEEHTDTQYF. The CDR3 DNA reads as TGCAGCGTTGAAGAGCACACAGATACGCAGTATTTT.

The chain recombines TRBV30 with TRBJ2-7; 9 bases line up with TRBD2. CDR3 length: 14 amino acids. CDR1 is GTSNPN and CDR2 is SVGIG in the germline V gene (reference sequence). With V trimmed by 5 bases and J by 3 bases, 8 bases remained unmatched. The CDR3 loop reads CAWSGGRANYEQYF. As DNA, the CDR3 is TGTGCCTGGTCCGGCGGGAGGGCCAACTACGAGCAGTACTTC.

The chain employs TRBV5-1 and TRBJ2-7; 7 positions match TRBD1. The CDR3 covers 14 residues. Per germline, CDR1 SGHRS and CDR2 YFSETQ. V dropped 3 bases and J dropped 2; count of bases not matched to a gene: 5. As DNA, the CDR3 is TGCGCCAGCAGCTCCCGGGACAGAACCTACGAGCAGTACTTC. It encodes CASSSRDRTYEQYF. Full variable domain (outside the CDR3, taken from reference TRBV5-1 and TRBJ2-7): KAGVTQTPRYLIKTRGQQVTLSCSPISGHRSVSWYQQTPGQGLQFLFEYFSETQRNKGNFPGRFSGRQFSNSRSEMNVSTLELGDSALYLCASSSRDRTYEQYFGPGTRLTVT.

This clonotype was detected many times. The chain combines TRBV27 with TRBJ1-2, with D possibly TRBD1 on 5 matching bases. This CDR3 comprises 13 residues. Germline V gives CDR1 MNHEY, CDR2 SMNVEV (reference sequence). Trimming took 5 bases from V and 1 from J, leaving 8 bases between them. CDR3 region: CASSRGVNYGYTF. CDR3 nucleotide sequence: TGTGCCAGCAGTAGGGGAGTTAACTATGGCTACACCTTC.

This clonotype was seen a handful of times. The J gene is TRBJ2-5, the V gene TRBV20-1; 10 positions agree with TRBD2. The junction had 0 bases not matched to a gene; V was cut back by 4 bases and J by 1 base. The CDR3 has 13 amino acids. The germline gives CDR1 DFQATT, CDR2 SNEGSKA (reference sequence). For the CDR3, the DNA is TGCAGTGCTACTAGCGGGAGCCAAGAGACCCAGTACTTC. This gives the protein CSATSGSQETQYF.

V gene TRBV20-1 combines with J gene TRBJ1-3; TRBD1 matches 9 bases. Germline CDR1 DFQATT, CDR2 SNEGSKA (reference sequence). The V gene end was trimmed by 7 bases and the J gene end by 2 bases; junction bases not matched to a gene: 6. The CDR3 sequence is 14 residues long. The CDR3: CSVRTGAAGNTIYF. The CDR3 nucleotides read TGCAGTGTCCGGACAGGGGCGGCTGGAAACACCATATATTTT.

This clonotype was recorded many times. J is TRBJ2-7 and V is TRBV29-1; 14 bases map to TRBD2. J gave up 4 bases and V 6 bases, and 11 bases lay outside the gene matches. This CDR3 contains 16 residues. CDR1 SQVTM and CDR2 ANQGSEA come from the germline V gene. As DNA, the CDR3 is TGCAGCGTGTCCTCCGGGACTAGCGGGAGAGTATACGAGCAGTACTTC. As protein: CSVSSGTSGRVYEQYF.

The table lists this clonotype with many counts. V is TRBV5-1 and J is TRBJ1-4; D is undetermined. This CDR3 spans 16 amino acids. Germline values: CDR1 SGHRS, CDR2 YFSETQ. The ends were cut back, 0 bases at V and 0 bases at J, with 9 bases in the middle. CDR3 loop: CASSLDGMSTNEKLFF. The CDR3 DNA reads as TGCGCCAGCAGCTTGGACGGCATGTCAACTAATGAAAAACTGTTTTTT.

This clonotype occurred many times. V is TRBV20-1 and J is TRBJ2-5; the match to TRBD2 covers 10 bases. V shed 4 bases and J 1 base; nucleotides not matched to a gene: 3. The CDR3 is 14 residues long. The germline gives CDR1 DFQATT, CDR2 SNEGSKA (reference sequence). In nucleotides, the CDR3 is TGCAGTGCTACTAAGCGGGAGGGCCAAGAGACCCAGTACTTC. Its protein product is CSATKREGQETQYF.

This clonotype came up many times. The V call is TRBV5-5, the J call TRBJ2-1; TRBD2 matches at 7 bases. J was trimmed by 1 base and V by 3 bases; bases with no gene match: 4. The germline CDR1 and CDR2 sequences are SGHKS and YYEKEE (reference sequence). The CDR3 loop spans 15 amino acids. CDR3 sequence: CASSSGLGSYNEQFF. The CDR3 coding sequence is TGTGCCAGCAGCTCCGGACTAGGGTCCTACAATGAGCAGTTCTTC. The full variable domain, with the rest looked up from reference TRBV5-5 and TRBJ2-1, is DAGVTQSPTHLIKTRGQQVTLRCSPISGHKSVSWYQQVLGQGPQFIFQYYEKEERGRGNFPDRFSARQFPNYSSELNVNALLLGDSALYLCASSSGLGSYNEQFFGPGTRLTVL.

This clonotype appeared many times. The J gene is TRBJ2-3, the V gene TRBV12-3 or TRBV12-4, with unresolved D. V gave up 6 bases and J gave up 2 bases, with 6 bases separating them. CDR3 length equals 12 residues. The CDR3 loop is CASSPTTDTQYF. The CDR3 DNA reads TGTGCCAGCAGCCCAACCACAGATACGCAGTATTTT.